Described below is a single T cell receptor (beta chain) sequence and its context. What it binds is not known. The data originate from a study of cytomegalovirus exposure and HLA in healthy donors. General observations from the study: Cytomegalovirus association was assigned to about 180 TCR beta chains. CMV serostatus alone was available as immune exposure information. Excluded were some V segments that proved indistinguishable, including TRBV6-2 and TRBV6-3.

60 Vbeta and 13 Jbeta primers were used in PCR. The table came from immunoSEQ multiplex PCR; TCRdb's copy has only in-frame clones and leaves some out. Altogether 160,000 or so clones are present, 65% to 80% being singletons, with the ten largest covering roughly 4.5%. The length of the CDR3 is 14 residues. V trimming: 5 bases; J trimming: 4 bases; junction bases outside the gene matches: 7. Looked up from germline, CDR1 is SGHTA and CDR2 is FQGNSA. The source material was PBMCs. This TCR derives from a man in his late teens or twenties in good health and CMV-seropositive. V is TRBV7-2 and J is TRBJ1-2, with TRBD1 matching 7 bases. The CDR3 DNA reads TGTGCCAGCAGCCCCCGACAGGGTCCCTATGGCTACACCTTC. Protein: CASSPRQGPYGYTF.